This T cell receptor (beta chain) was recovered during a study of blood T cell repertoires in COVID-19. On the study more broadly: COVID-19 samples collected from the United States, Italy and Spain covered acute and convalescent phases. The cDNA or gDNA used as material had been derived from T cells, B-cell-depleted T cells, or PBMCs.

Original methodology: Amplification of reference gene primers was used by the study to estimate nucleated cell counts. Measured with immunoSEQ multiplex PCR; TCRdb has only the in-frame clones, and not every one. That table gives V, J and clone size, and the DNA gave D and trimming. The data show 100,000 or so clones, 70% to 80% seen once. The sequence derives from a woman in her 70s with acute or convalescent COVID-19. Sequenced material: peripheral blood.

The CDR3 here is CASSQETGLNEKLFF. CDR3 sequence (DNA): TGTGCCAGCAGCCAGGAGACAGGGCTTAATGAAAAACTGTTTTTT. The chain has TRBV3-1 (or the pseudogene TRBV3-2) and TRBJ1-4; 7 positions match TRBD1. The CDR3 length is 15 residues. Germline values: CDR1 LGHDT, CDR2 YNNKEL (reference sequence). Trimming cost V 3 bases and J 4 bases; bases outside gene matches: 5.